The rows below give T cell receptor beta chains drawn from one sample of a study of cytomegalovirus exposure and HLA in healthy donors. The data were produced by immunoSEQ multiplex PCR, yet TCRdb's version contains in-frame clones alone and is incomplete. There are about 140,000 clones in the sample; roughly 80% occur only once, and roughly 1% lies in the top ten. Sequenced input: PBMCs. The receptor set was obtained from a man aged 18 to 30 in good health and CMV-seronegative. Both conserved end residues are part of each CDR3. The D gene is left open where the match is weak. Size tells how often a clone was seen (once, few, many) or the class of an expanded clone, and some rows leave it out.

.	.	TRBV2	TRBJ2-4	TGTGCCAGCAGTGACCGGCCAGGGCGGCTCGACATTCAGTACTTC	CASSDRPGRLDIQYF
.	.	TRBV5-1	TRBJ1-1	TGCGCCAGCAGCTTGGAAGGTGCAGGAGCTTTCTTT	CASSLEGAGAFF
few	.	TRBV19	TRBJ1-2	TGTGCCAGTAGTATAATTCAGGATTACTACTATGGCTACACCTTC	CASSIIQDYYYGYTF
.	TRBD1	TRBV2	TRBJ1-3	TGTGCCAGCAGTGAAGCGCCAGGGGGCACGGACACCATATATTTT	CASSEAPGGTDTIYF
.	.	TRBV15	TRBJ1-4	TGTGCCACCAGCAGAGGCCCGGGGGGAACTAATGAAAAACTGTTTTTT	CATSRGPGGTNEKLFF
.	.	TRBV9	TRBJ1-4	TGTGCCAGCAGCGTCACGGGAGATGAAAAACTGTTTTTT	CASSVTGDEKLFF
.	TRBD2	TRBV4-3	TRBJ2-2	TGCGCCAGCAGCCAAGTTATAAGTGGGGGCGGGGGGGCCTCCGGGGAGCTGTTTTTT	CASSQVISGGGGASGELFF
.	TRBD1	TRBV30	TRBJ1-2	TGTGCCACCAGACAGGGGACCTATGGCTACACCTTC	CATRQGTYGYTF
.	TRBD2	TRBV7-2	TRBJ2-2	TGTGCCAGCAGCTTAGCGTTGTTCGGCGGGGGGCGGAACGGGGAGCTGTTTTTT	CASSLALFGGGRNGELFF
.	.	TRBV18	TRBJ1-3	TGTGCCAGCTCACCCGGGGCTGGAAACACCATATATTTT	CASSPGAGNTIYF
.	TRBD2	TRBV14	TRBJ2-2	TGTGCCAGCAGCCAAGTAGTGCAGCGGGAGCTGCTTTTT	CASSQVVQRELLF
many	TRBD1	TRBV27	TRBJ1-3	TGTGCCAGCTCTGACAGGGTGTCTGGAAACACCATATATTTT	CASSDRVSGNTIYF
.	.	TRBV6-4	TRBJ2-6	TGTGCCAGCAGTGTAAACAGGGAATCGGGGGCCAACGTCCTGACTTTC	CASSVNRESGANVLTF
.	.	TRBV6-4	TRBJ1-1	TGTGCCAGCAGATTGGACAGAATGAACACTGAAGCTTTCTTT	CASRLDRMNTEAFF